This record concerns one TCR beta chain sequence. Per the original data handling: Estimation of nucleated cell counts was performed using reference gene primer amplification. Some clones are missing from TCRdb's copy, which holds only in-frame ones; the method was immunoSEQ multiplex PCR. That table furnishes V, J and clone size, whereas the DNA furnished D and trimming. The sample lists about 250,000 clones, approximately 80% occurring once. V dropped 2 bases and J dropped 5; count of bases not matched to a gene: 5. Germline-derived CDR1 and CDR2 are MNHEY and SVGEGT. CDR3 size: 14 residues. The entry originates in a study of blood T cell repertoires in COVID-19.

V and J are TRBV6-2 or TRBV6-3 and TRBJ2-7, with 8 bases identical to TRBD2. The sample was peripheral blood. This TCR came from a woman aged 70-85 years with acute or convalescent COVID-19. The CDR3 reads CASSYNVAGHEQYF. The CDR3 region has the DNA TGTGCCAGCAGTTACAATGTAGCGGGGCACGAGCAGTACTTC.